Included here is one TCR beta chain sequence, with context. The data stem from a study of blood T cell repertoires in COVID-19. Methods used by the authors: Quantification of nucleated cells was approximated via reference gene primer amplification. Only in-frame clones appear in the TCRdb table, and some are missing; sequencing was by immunoSEQ multiplex PCR. V and J calls and clone size come straight from that table; D and trimming were deduced from the DNA. Seen here are approximately 170,000 clones, about 85% observed once, and the top ten hold 13%. The CDR3 is 13 amino acids. From germline, CDR1 is MDHEN and CDR2 SYDVKM. Losses at the gene ends were 8 bases for V and 6 bases for J; bases not matched to a gene: 6.

V gene TRBV28 combines with J gene TRBJ2-1, with 8 positions matching TRBD1. The sequence was obtained from a man between 65 and 85 years old who had recovered from COVID-19. Sample: peripheral blood. The CDR3 loop is CASHQGAPNEQFF. The CDR3 nucleotides are TGTGCCAGCCATCAGGGGGCACCCAATGAGCAGTTCTTC.